Described below is a single T cell receptor (beta chain) sequence and its context. What it binds is not known. The study ran its PCR with 60 Vbeta and 13 Jbeta primers. Sequenced by immunoSEQ multiplex PCR; TCRdb stores in-frame clones only, minus some. The profile shows under 130,000 clones, roughly 76% of them singletons. The source of the sample is a study of cytomegalovirus exposure and HLA in healthy donors. General study results and limits: Later analysis associated a missense DCLRE1C variant with TCR beta V- and J-gene trimming. CMV antigen specificity of a few CMV-associated chains was confirmed in vitro. In an earlier analysis, about 87% or about 30%: the productive usage of most TCR beta V segments. Accurate prediction of most subjects' HLA-A and HLA-B alleles from TCR beta sequences was reported.

V was pared by 0 bases and J by 4 bases, with 13 bases between. Germline V gives CDR1 LGHNA, CDR2 YSLEER. The CDR3 covers 15 residues. The rearrangement links TRBV4-3 to TRBJ2-7, with D possibly matching TRBD1 (7 bases). The sequenced sample was PBMCs. This TCR came from a man under 40 in good health and CMV-seropositive. The CDR3 nucleotides read TGCGCCAGCAGCCAAGATGTGGCAGGGGGGTACGAGCAGTACTTC. This sequence encodes CASSQDVAGGYEQYF.